What follows is one TCR beta chain and its context. Its antigen is not identified. The sample comes from a study of molecular identifiers for immune sequencing clone quantification. Study as a whole: In replicates, RNA taken from roughly 21,000 or 96,000 naive CD8 cells was divided five ways, and four portions underwent sequencing. Study findings and constraints: Spiked-in Jurkat TCR RNA corresponding to one cell was reported as detectable against roughly 1 million naive cells. More than 97% of effector molecules, versus under 1% of naive-cell molecules, belonged to clones above 20 RNA copies.

Germline V CDR1 and CDR2: ENHRY, SYGVKD. CDR3 length: 16 residues. V lost 1 base, J lost 2 bases, and 12 bases lay in between. Sorting selected naive CD8 T cells with a CD8+CD4-CCR7+CD45RA+ phenotype. From the PCR reads, TCRdb called clonotypes with MiXCR, one entry per CDR3 protein. Altogether about 320,000 distinct CDR3 sequences are present, 20% to 25% being singletons, with the ten largest covering approximately 0.8%. The V call is TRBV10-3, the J call TRBJ2-1, with D possibly being TRBD2 (6 bases). The sample consisted of naive CD8+ T cells from blood, with Jurkat cell RNA spiked in. Subset denoted: FACS-sorted CD8+CD4-CCR7+CD45RA+ naive T cells. The TCR comes from a human donor in good health. Some libraries in this study had Jurkat cell RNA spiked in. DNA of the CDR3: TGTGCCATCAGTGAGTTTTCCGGGGGTCCCTACAATGAGCAGTTCTTC. This gives the protein CAISEFSGGPYNEQFF.